This T cell receptor beta chain was captured by sequencing in a study of technical replicates of blood from several donors. Germline lookup yields CDR1 LGHNA and CDR2 YNFKEQ. This CDR3 has 15 residues. V lost 7 bases, J lost 4 bases, and 7 bases stayed unmatched. Sequencing used immunoSEQ multiplex PCR; TCRdb keeps in-frame clones, though not all of them. Found here are 74,000 or so clones, about 96% of them singletons; the top ten hold approximately 0.32%. What was sequenced was T cells isolated from PBMCs. This chain connects TRBV4-2 to TRBJ2-3; 11 positions agree with TRBD2. The TCR was taken from a human donor in good health. CDR3 sequence: CASNIAGGVADTQYF. The CDR3 nucleotides are TGTGCCAGCAACATAGCGGGAGGGGTGGCAGATACGCAGTATTTT.